This is a list of T cell receptor beta chains from one sample in a study of blood T cell repertoires in COVID-19. The repertoire was sequenced with immunoSEQ multiplex PCR; TCRdb's copy has only in-frame clones and lacks some. The repertoire holds 95,000 to 150,000 clones, 65% to 90% seen once, with 27% in the top ten. The sample was peripheral blood. These receptors were obtained from a woman over 75 with acute or convalescent COVID-19. Each CDR3 is given without its conserved first and last residue.

>11|TRBJ2-3|TRBV10-3
ASRDRTTDTQY
>10|TRBJ1-1|TRBV7-9
ASSPGDTEAF
>13|TRBJ1-5|TRBV18
ASSSRQGDNQPQH
>12|TRBJ1-6|TRBV9
ASSDDRGSGVLH
>13|TRBJ1-5|TRBV19
ASSPKDSVVQPQH
>12|TRBJ1-2|TRBV28
ASSFEGGGYGYT
>13|TRBJ1-1|TRBV6-5
ASSYTGGWVTEAF
>14|TRBJ1-5|TRBV6-1
ASREAQWSRERPQH
>16|TRBJ2-3|TRBV7-6
ASSSETGQQGSTDTQY
>14|TRBJ1-5|TRBV6-6
ASSPLSSATNQPQH
>10|TRBJ1-2|TRBV3-1/TRBV3-2
ASSPLGLGYT
>12|TRBJ2-3|TRBV28
ASGPGLATDTQY
>12|TRBJ2-2|TRBV11-2
ASSLQRGTGELF
>12|TRBJ1-1|TRBV7-3
ASSLRSGGGEAF
>11|TRBJ2-1|TRBV18
ASSPLSYNEQF
>13|TRBJ2-5|TRBV7-8
ASSRDRGLQETQY
>10|TRBJ2-2|TRBV12-3/TRBV12-4
ASTTNTGELF
>11|TRBJ2-1|TRBV12-3/TRBV12-4
ASSLARTSPPF
>10|TRBJ1-1|TRBV19
ASGPLYTEAF
>12|TRBJ1-1|TRBV18
ASSPGQGYTEAF
>15|TRBJ2-2|TRBV7-9
ASSPQDRGTYTGELF
>12|TRBJ1-2|TRBV9
ASSPRQGSYGYT
>14|TRBJ1-2|TRBV19
ASTKRRDSEGYGYT
>15|TRBJ2-1|TRBV4-1
ASSHPPGTRSYNEQF
>13|TRBJ2-7|TRBV6-5
ASSYRPGRSYEQY
>12|TRBJ1-2|TRBV18
ASSPAPGQYGYT
>13|TRBJ1-6|TRBV28
ASSLPGQGYSPLH
>16|TRBJ1-3|TRBV7-2
ASSLGQGKTGTGNTIY
>13|TRBJ2-4|TRBV16
ASSQSGTGGNIQY
>13|TRBJ1-3|TRBV9
ASRPGGKAGNTIY
>13|TRBJ1-1|TRBV7-3
ASREADRRNTEAF
>9|TRBJ1-1|TRBV3-1/TRBV3-2
ASGDRQQAF
>11|TRBJ1-5|TRBV6-5
ASRVENNQPQH
>12|TRBJ1-6|TRBV7-9
ASSLAIPDSPLH
>11|TRBJ2-2|TRBV18
ASSQYSPGELF
>9|TRBJ1-4|TRBV20-1
SASGPQKLF
>12|TRBJ1-2|TRBV5-5
ASSPAGLNYGYT
>10|TRBJ2-1|TRBV10-1
ASSEGDKGQF
>12|TRBJ2-7|TRBV7-2
ASSTGTSGGPQY
>12|TRBJ2-3|TRBV9
ASSTTQVTDTQY
>11|TRBJ2-3|TRBV9
ASSESGVDTQY
>13|TRBJ1-1|TRBV18
ASSPDRGRGTEAF
>11|TRBJ1-2|TRBV6-5
ASREENGDGYT
>14|TRBJ1-2|TRBV7-9
ASSRWGPADNYGYT
>12|TRBJ2-7|TRBV15
ATSEGTGPYEQY
>12|TRBJ2-1|TRBV6-5
ATGRLAGDNEQF
>14|TRBJ1-5|TRBV7-2
ASSSRGQGGNQPQH
>10|TRBJ1-1|TRBV4-2
ASSQEGPEAF
>12|TRBJ2-1|TRBV6-6
ASSSSATYNEQF
>13|TRBJ1-5|TRBV19
ASRPPGSQYQPQH
>14|TRBJ2-1|TRBV3-1/TRBV3-2
ASSQGGRVSYNEQF
>12|TRBJ2-7|TRBV3-1/TRBV3-2
ASSQSPGGTEQY
>10|TRBJ2-5|TRBV5-1
ASSLARETQY
>15|TRBJ2-2|TRBV6-2/TRBV6-3
ASSRLHSGGPTGELF
>15|TRBJ2-1|TRBV7-2
ASSSGTGDRYYNEQF
>12|TRBJ1-1|TRBV19
ASSLAGLNTEAF
>13|TRBJ1-3|TRBV5-1
ASSLDGYSGNTIY
>11|TRBJ1-1|TRBV5-1
ASSLEWLTEAF